This is a list of T cell receptor beta chains from one sample in a study of blood T cell repertoires in COVID-19. TCRdb's copy holds only in-frame clones and misses some; the assay was immunoSEQ multiplex PCR. The sample has about 210,000 clones, 70% to 90% seen once. Sequenced: peripheral blood. All receptors derive from a woman aged 45 to 65 with active or convalescent COVID-19. CDR3s include the opening cysteine and the closing phenylalanine or tryptophan. D genes are given only for firm matches.

j_call,v_call,d_call,cdr3_aa
TRBJ2-7,TRBV12-5,.,CASGLGSASAYEQYF
TRBJ2-5,TRBV19,.,CASSMRGLGEETQYF
TRBJ2-3,TRBV24-1,TRBD1,CATSEPGTGEDTQYF
TRBJ2-7,TRBV18,TRBD2,CASSPTGGTYEQYF
TRBJ1-1,TRBV7-2,.,CASSLGAWAEAFF
TRBJ2-1,TRBV28,TRBD2,CASSRLTSGGGAQFF
TRBJ1-2,TRBV28,TRBD1,CASTRDRVGYGYTF
TRBJ1-5,TRBV19,TRBD1,CASTGQGPLNQPQHF
TRBJ1-3,TRBV3-1/TRBV3-2,.,CASSQVAGNTIYF
TRBJ2-1,TRBV28,.,CASSPWDSLYNEQFF
TRBJ2-7,TRBV28,.,CASSTTGTSFYEQYF
TRBJ2-3,TRBV4-2,.,CASSQEASGTDTQYF
TRBJ2-7,TRBV11-2,TRBD1,CASARTGTTYEQYF
TRBJ2-3,TRBV27,.,CASSSHRQVHSDTQYF
TRBJ2-7,TRBV3-1/TRBV3-2,TRBD2,CASSQGPSGGYEQYF
TRBJ1-1,TRBV2,.,CASEGNTEAFF
TRBJ1-5,TRBV7-2,TRBD1,CASAYQHRGDQPQHF
TRBJ1-1,TRBV19,.,CASHPGWATEAFF
TRBJ1-6,TRBV11-2,.,CASTPRVGMDSPLHF
TRBJ1-5,TRBV5-1,.,CASSLGPTNITSNQPQHF
TRBJ2-1,TRBV18,TRBD2,CASSPPGLAGGGNNEQFF
TRBJ1-3,TRBV6-5,TRBD1,CASSDRGFSGNTIYF
TRBJ1-2,TRBV9,.,CASTEGGTARGYTF
TRBJ1-1,TRBV3-1/TRBV3-2,.,CASSQVEGGVTEAFF
TRBJ1-4,TRBV2,.,CASRGGRAEKLFF
TRBJ2-3,TRBV2,.,CASSEVWGPDTQYF